This T cell receptor beta chain was identified in a study of cytomegalovirus exposure and HLA in healthy donors. The V and J ends lost 1 base and 10 bases respectively, with 8 bases between them. This CDR3 region has 13 residues. Germline V gives CDR1 MNHNS, CDR2 SASEGT. The table lists this clone with a few counts. PCR was performed using 60 Vbeta and 13 Jbeta primers. Clones were sequenced by immunoSEQ multiplex PCR, and TCRdb holds only the in-frame ones, with some missing. The sample includes fewer than 200,000 clones, roughly 75% of them seen just once. The TCR sequence derives from a man aged 18 to 30 in good health and CMV-seronegative. The sample was PBMCs. The rearrangement links TRBV6-1 to TRBJ1-6; D unclear. The CDR3 reads CASSEGHYSPLHF. The CDR3 region has the DNA TGTGCCAGCAGTGAAGGTCACTACTCACCCCTCCACTTT.